This T cell receptor (beta chain) was sequenced during a study of CD4 T cells in relation to SARS-CoV-2 and coronaviruses listed by TCRdb under 2021. Regarding the research as a whole: The ViraFEST assay cultured PBMCs with antigen for about eleven days, then sequenced TCR beta CDR3s to find antigen-specific clonal expansions. An HIV-1 Nef peptide pool or a no-peptide culture served as the negative reference condition. Using patient-derived lymphoblastoid cell lines, the shared crossreactive spike epitopes were mapped to their HLA restriction. The study assessed, at the TCR clonotype level, memory CD4+ T cell crossreactivity between SARS-CoV-2 and common cold coronavirus spike proteins. The Adaptive Biotechnologies TCR-sequencing kit was used to sequence samples from three pre-COVID donors and the naive versus memory experiments, while other data came from Illumina-based sequencing. For other donors in the study, expansion assays were sequenced with a different, Illumina-based TCR-beta assay.

The library relied on the immunoSEQ multiplex PCR assay. The original pipeline was this. During preprocessing, nonproductive sequences were removed, as were CDR3s that did not start with C, did not end with F or W, or were shorter than 7 amino acids. Antigen-specific clonotypes were called with the MANAFEST web app on the basis of expansion relative to the reference and to other culture wells. To be counted as positive, a clone had to show significant expansion compared with the reference culture, at an FDR below 0.05, in 2 of 3 replicate wells. A further requirement for positive clones was significant expansion compared with all other tandem wells, along with an odds ratio above 5. Pairwise Levenshtein distance, computed with the stringdist R package after three terminal residues were trimmed from each end, was used as the measure of CDR3 homology. The immuneACCESS repertoire file appears here via TCRdb, limited to in-frame rearrangements. These files lack a portion of the clones; in checked studies, under half of the deficit traces to unresolved V genes, and the cause of the others is not known. From that table come the V and J calls and clone size; the DNA was used to work out D and trimming. A total of 30,000 or so clones appear in this sample, about two thirds of them only once. The ten most abundant clones make up around 12% of the sample.

The germline V gene provides CDR1 SGHDN and CDR2 FVKESK. V is clipped by 0 bases and J by 2 bases, and the sequence between their germline boundaries is 8 bases long. From the cysteine up to the phenylalanine, the CDR3 has a length of 14 residues. Here the CDR3 DNA is all that survives: 42 bases in frame from base 1. Here is what the overall study found, with its caveats: Since the crossreactivity analysis centred on spike protein, crossreactivity against other viral proteins was not assessed. Small numbers of patients and of tested TCRs limited the study. Significantly weaker SARS-CoV-2-driven expansion was shown by crossreactive clones than by monoreactive clones, consistent with antigenic imprinting. Because no donor provided both pre-pandemic and post-infection samples, tracing the source of pre-existing responses was limited. Memory CD4+ clonotypes crossrecognizing SARS-CoV-2 and at least one common cold coronavirus spike were found in around three fifths of donors.

CD4+ T cells from unexposed donors were collected before the COVID-19 pandemic (2011-2018). After more than 9 days of culture, CD4+ T cells were isolated with the EasySep CD4+ T cell isolation kit. As cell numbers permitted, CD4+ T cells from unexposed donors were tested for reactivity to SARS-CoV-2 S and N and to four common cold coronavirus spike pools. Each well received millions of PBMCs, cultured in IMDM supplemented with about 5% human AB serum and about 10 IU/ml IL-2. Half of the culture medium was replaced with fresh IL-2-containing medium on days 3 and 7. Triplicate replicate wells were generally used for each peptide culture condition. Leukapheresis product for the unexposed donors was purchased commercially. PBMCs were isolated from leukapheresis product or whole blood by Ficoll-Paque PLUS gradient centrifugation. PBMCs were either used fresh in the expansion assay or cryopreserved at -140 degrees C. The QIAamp Micro DNA Kit was used to extract genomic DNA from the CD4+ T cells.

To note about this clone: There is no known antigen for this receptor. Nothing much larger sits one base from this clone, and base qualities are not available.

The sequence came from a human donor in good health. Material: CD4+ T cells from PBMCs, cultured in vitro. The chain joins TRBV14 to TRBJ2-7, with the D assignment possibly TRBD1 or TRBD2, given 6 matching bases for each. The CDR3 protein: CASSQEEGAYEQYF. The sequence in DNA is TGTGCCAGCAGCCAAGAGGAGGGGGCCTACGAGCAGTACTTC.